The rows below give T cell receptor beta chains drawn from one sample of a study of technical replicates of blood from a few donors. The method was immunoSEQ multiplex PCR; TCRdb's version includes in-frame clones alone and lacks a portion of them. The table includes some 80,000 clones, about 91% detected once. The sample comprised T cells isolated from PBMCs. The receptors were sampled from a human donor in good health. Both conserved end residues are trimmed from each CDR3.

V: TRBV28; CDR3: ASSLGQVYQPQH
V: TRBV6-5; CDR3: ASSLLDKNTEAF
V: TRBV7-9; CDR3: ASSSQGVGDTEAF
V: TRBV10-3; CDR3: AISQGVSETQY
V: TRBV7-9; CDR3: ASSSISSAEAF
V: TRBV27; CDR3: ASSFLRTSGSNEQF
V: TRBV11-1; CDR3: ASSPPGAYEQY
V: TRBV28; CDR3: ASSLPQGAKDTQY
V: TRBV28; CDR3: ASSLTVPNEQY
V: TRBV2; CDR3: ARETDWSLQETQY
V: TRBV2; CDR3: ASTPGLETQPQH
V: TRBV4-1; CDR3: ASSHSRREETQY
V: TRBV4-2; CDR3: ASSQEPKGALTGEQY
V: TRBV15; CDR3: ATSRDGFGVYSEQY
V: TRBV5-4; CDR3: ASSDGLAGPGWY
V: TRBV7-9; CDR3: ASSFLEAHNEQF
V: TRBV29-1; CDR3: SVDKRGLSTDTQY
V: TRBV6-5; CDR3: ASSPLADYNEQF
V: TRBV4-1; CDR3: ASSQEAGPGVGGRTEAF
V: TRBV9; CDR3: ASSVGGGAIHEQF
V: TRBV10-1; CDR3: ASSASRPGQGYEQY
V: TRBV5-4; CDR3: ASSSRAGQETQY
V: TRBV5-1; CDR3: ASSLPGGTGAHEQY
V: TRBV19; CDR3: ASSEHTSGQSLTGELF
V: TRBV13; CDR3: ASSSGLAADTQY
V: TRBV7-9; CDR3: ASSLGGDEQY
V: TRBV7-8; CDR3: ASSLSIGGTTYEQY
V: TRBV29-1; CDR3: SVPDRGYGYT
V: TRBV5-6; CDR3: ASSLALAGLTDTQY
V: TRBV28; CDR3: ASSFVNTREVGQY
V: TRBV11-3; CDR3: ASSLGADTDTQY
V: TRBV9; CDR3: ASSVAPTEENEKLF
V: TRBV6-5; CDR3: ASSRTSTNEKLF
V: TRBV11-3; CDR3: ASSFPQGTYPYEQY
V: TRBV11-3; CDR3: ASSLQGGETQY
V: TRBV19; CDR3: ASSIDRGRWSEKLF
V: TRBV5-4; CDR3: ASSLDYTRDEKLF
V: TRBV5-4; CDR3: ASSRNQQEHYGYT
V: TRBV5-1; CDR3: ASSLFSGQGYEQY
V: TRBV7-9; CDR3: ASRWKGQAEKEAF
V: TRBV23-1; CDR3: ASSQFLRVIGRGRRETQY
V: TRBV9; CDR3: ASSVEPGVGYTIY
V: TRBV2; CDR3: ASSESTGRIPQPQH
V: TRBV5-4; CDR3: ASSRDAGGGGTLIPLH
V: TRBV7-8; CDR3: ASSFIPLADPNTGELF
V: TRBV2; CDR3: ASSDGPRGYHGNTIY
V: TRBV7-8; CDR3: ASSFPLAGGAGQETQY